The clone carrying this T cell receptor (beta chain) appeared a single time. TCR beta CDR3 regions were amplified from RNA. First-round RT-PCR targeting the TCR CDR3 was performed with the HTBI primer set. TCRdb reanalysed the multiplex PCR reads using MiXCR and keeps one entry per CDR3 protein. Among under 130,000 distinct CDR3 sequences listed, roughly 44% were seen once. Germline CDR1 SEHNR, CDR2 FQNEAQ (reference sequence). The V gene lost 1 base and the J gene lost 5 bases, with 17 bases spanning the gap. This CDR3 spans 16 amino acids. This sample was included in a study of T cells in Graves' hyperthyroidism and ophthalmopathy. Background on the study: Peripheral blood was obtained at initial diagnosis, preceding any treatment.

The hyperthyroidism patients had all been newly diagnosed, and their disease duration was under 2 months. Their ages ranged from 18 to 65 years. The sample consisted of blood. The receptor was isolated from a middle-aged man with Graves' hyperthyroidism. The chain links TRBV7-9 to TRBJ2-5; D is uncertain. This CDR3 is CASSLVQTNTGETQYF. The CDR3 region has the DNA TGTGCCAGCAGCTTAGTACAAACGAACACCGGGGAGACCCAGTACTTC.